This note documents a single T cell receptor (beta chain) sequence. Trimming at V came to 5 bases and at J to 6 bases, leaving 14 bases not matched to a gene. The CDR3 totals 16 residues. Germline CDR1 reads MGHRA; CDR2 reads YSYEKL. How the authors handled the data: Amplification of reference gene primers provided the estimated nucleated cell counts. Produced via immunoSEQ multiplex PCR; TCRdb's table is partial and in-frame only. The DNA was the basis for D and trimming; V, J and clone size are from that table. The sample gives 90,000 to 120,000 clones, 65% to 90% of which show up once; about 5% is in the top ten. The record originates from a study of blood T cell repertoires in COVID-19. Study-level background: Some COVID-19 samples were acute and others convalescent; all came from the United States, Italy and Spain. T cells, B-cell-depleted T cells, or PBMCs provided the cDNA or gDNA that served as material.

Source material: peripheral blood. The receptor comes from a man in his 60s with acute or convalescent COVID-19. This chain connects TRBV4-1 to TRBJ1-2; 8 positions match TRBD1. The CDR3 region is CASSAPQGAEMNGYTF. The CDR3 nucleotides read TGCGCCAGCAGCGCCCCTCAGGGGGCGGAGATGAATGGCTACACCTTC.